These 22 T cell receptor beta chains share one sample of origin, sequenced in a study of control samples from healthy donors and cancer patients. Only in-frame clones appear in the TCRdb table, and some are missing; sequencing was by immunoSEQ multiplex PCR. The table has roughly 120,000 clones, roughly 90% seen once. The sample was blood. These receptors were taken from a man aged 45 to 65 in good health.

This rearrangement joins TRBV12-3 or TRBV12-4 to TRBJ2-5; weak D call: TRBD2 (7 bases). Trimming shortened V by 6 bases and J by 5 bases, and 13 bases separated the two germline ends. The CDR3 consists of 13 residues. For the CDR3, the DNA is TGTGCCAGCAGCTCACAGGGAGGGGAGACCCAGTACTTC. Translation: CASSSQGGETQYF.

The chain carries TRBV27 and TRBJ1-1, with D maybe TRBD1 (6 bases). The V gene's germline CDR1 is MNHEY and CDR2 SMNVEV (reference sequence). The CDR3 extends over 16 amino acids. Deletions cut 6 bases from V and 3 bases from J, with 20 bases between. CDR3 protein: CASSHPPGHQDTEAFF. The CDR3 nucleotides are TGTGCCAGCAGCCATCCTCCGGGACATCAGGACACTGAAGCTTTCTTT.

The V gene is TRBV3-1 (or the pseudogene TRBV3-2), the J gene TRBJ1-1; D gene uncertain. V was trimmed by 4 bases and J by 8 bases, leaving 11 bases between them. The CDR3 runs to 12 residues. The germline gives CDR1 LGHDT, CDR2 YNNKEL (reference sequence). CDR3 region: CASSPRGREAFF. For the CDR3, the DNA is TGTGCCAGCAGCCCCCGAGGGCGAGAAGCTTTCTTT.

The J gene is TRBJ2-5, the V gene TRBV9, with 10 bases aligning to TRBD1. With V trimmed by 5 bases and J by 5 bases, 3 bases remained unmatched. This CDR3 comprises 13 residues. Per germline, CDR1 SGDLS and CDR2 YYNGEE. CDR3 region: CASSQGQGETQYF. The CDR3 DNA reads TGTGCCAGCAGTCAGGGACAGGGGGAGACCCAGTACTTC.

V usage is TRBV10-3 and J usage is TRBJ2-3, with D perhaps given as TRBD1 or TRBD2 (6 bases each). This CDR3 spans 16 amino acids. V gave up 0 bases and J gave up 3 bases, with 13 bases separating them. Germline V lookup: CDR1 ENHRY, CDR2 SYGVKD. The CDR3 sequence: CAISESPTGRTDTQYF. As DNA, the CDR3 is TGTGCCATCAGTGAGTCGCCTACAGGGAGGACAGATACGCAGTATTTT.

This chain connects TRBV2 to TRBJ1-3, with D possibly TRBD1 on 5 matching bases. The V end lost 2 bases, the J end lost 2 bases, and 13 bases lay between the germline ends. The germline V gene encodes CDR1 SNHLY and CDR2 FYNNEI. The CDR3 consists of 16 residues. The CDR3 loop reads CASSEPPGFPGNTIYF. The CDR3 bases are TGTGCCAGCAGTGAACCCCCAGGGTTCCCTGGAAACACCATATATTTT.

Here the CDR3 reads CASSIEPPILLYNEQFF. In nucleotides, the CDR3 is TGTGCCAGTAGTATAGAGCCCCCCATACTCCTCTACAATGAGCAGTTCTTC. The chain uses TRBV19 and TRBJ2-1; D gene unclear. Germline V CDR1 and CDR2: LNHDA, SQIVND (reference sequence). This CDR3 spans 17 amino acids. V lost 0 bases and J lost 3, with 15 bases in between.

This clone was observed a few times. The J gene is TRBJ2-2, the V gene TRBV24-1; possibly TRBD1 for D (6 bases). Germline values: CDR1 KGHDR, CDR2 SFDVKD. This CDR3 comprises 18 residues. V lost 1 base, J lost 0 bases, and 14 bases lay in between. This CDR3 is CATSDFGPRTANTGELFF. The CDR3 DNA reads as TGTGCCACCAGTGATTTTGGGCCTCGGACAGCGAACACCGGGGAGCTGTTTTTT.

The J gene is TRBJ1-2, the V gene TRBV29-1; TRBD1 matches at 8 bases. V dropped 6 bases and J dropped 4; count of bases not matched to a gene: 7. Per the germline V gene, CDR1 is SQVTM and CDR2 is ANQGSEA. This CDR3 has 13 amino acids. The CDR3 nucleotides read TGCAGCGTCAACGCCGGGACAGGCTATGGCTACACCTTC. Translating gives CSVNAGTGYGYTF.

This clone was seen a single time. The rearrangement links TRBV7-6 to TRBJ1-3, with a tentative D call TRBD1 (5 bases). CDR1 and CDR2 from the germline V gene are SGHVS and FNYEAQ. V dropped 5 bases and J dropped 3 bases, with 11 bases sitting between them. The CDR3 length is 14 residues. This CDR3 reads CASSRQTVGNTIYF. The CDR3 bases are TGTGCCAGCAGCCGTCAGACAGTTGGAAACACCATATATTTT. Looking up the rest from reference TRBV7-6 and TRBJ1-3 gives the full variable domain: GAGVSQSPRYKVTKRGQDVALRCDPISGHVSLYWYRQALGQGPEFLTYFNYEAQQDKSGLPNDRFSAERPEGSISTLTIQRTEQRDSAMYRCASSRQTVGNTIYFGEGSWLTVV.

J is TRBJ2-3 and V is TRBV5-1, with D maybe TRBD2 (5 bases). The length of the CDR3 is 17 residues. With 0 bases removed from V and 3 bases from J, the gap between germline ends came to 17 bases. CDR1 and CDR2 (germline): SGHRS, YFSETQ. In DNA, the CDR3 is TGCGCCAGCAGCTTGGCCAATGGACTCCTAAATACAGATACGCAGTATTTT. It translates to CASSLANGLLNTDTQYF.

Worth noting for this clone: At one of its ends the junction is not consistent with the germline gene, which may arise from a read error. This chain connects TRBV6-5 to TRBJ1-3; a possible D gene is TRBD1 (6 bases). Germline values: CDR1 MNHEY, CDR2 SVGAGI. The CDR3 covers 15 residues. The CDR3 DNA is TGTGCCGGCAGTTACTTACAGGGCCCTGGAAACACCATATATTTT. Its translation is CAGSYLQGPGNTIYF.

The chain has TRBV19 and TRBJ1-5; tentatively, D is TRBD1 (5 bases). Trimming stripped 5 bases from V and 5 bases from J, with 10 bases between. Germline V gene data show CDR1 as LNHDA and CDR2 as SQIVND (reference sequence). The CDR3 is made up of 13 amino acids. The CDR3 loop is CASSQGRDQPQHF. CDR3 bases: TGTGCCAGTAGTCAGGGACGAGATCAGCCCCAGCATTTT.

The chain has TRBV3-1 (or the pseudogene TRBV3-2) and TRBJ1-1; weak D call: TRBD1 (5 bases). Germline-derived CDR1 and CDR2 are LGHDT and YNNKEL (reference sequence). Trimming removed 4 bases at V and 5 bases at J, with 20 bases between. The CDR3 has 16 amino acids. The CDR3 DNA sequence: TGTGCCAGCAGCCTCGTAACACTGGGGGGTGGAACTGAAGCTTTCTTT. It codes for CASSLVTLGGGTEAFF.

As for this clone: Other DNA sequences in the sample encode the same CDR3. V is TRBV11-2 and J is TRBJ1-2; D gene ambiguous. Germline CDR1 reads SGHAT; CDR2 reads FQNNGV. This CDR3 has 12 amino acids. The V end was cut by 1 base, the J end by 6 bases, with 6 bases between. CDR3 coding DNA: TGTGCCAGCAGCTTAGTTGGCGATGGCTACACCTTC. Translated: CASSLVGDGYTF.

The CDR3 here is CASSFGQGRNNEQFF. The CDR3 DNA is TGTGCCAGCAGCTTCGGACAGGGGAGGAACAATGAGCAGTTCTTC. The rearrangement links TRBV3-1 (or the pseudogene TRBV3-2) to TRBJ2-1, with 9 bases matching TRBD1. This CDR3 region has 15 residues. The V segment lost 5 bases and the J segment 5 bases; nucleotides outside the gene matches: 7. CDR1 is LGHDT, CDR2 YNNKEL, per germline (reference sequence).

This chain links TRBV6-5 with TRBJ2-5; D is undetermined. V was trimmed by 6 bases and J by 3 bases, leaving 14 bases between them. The CDR3 covers 14 residues. CDR1 and CDR2 from the germline V gene are MNHEY and SVGAGI. CDR3 in amino acids: CASSSGWGKETQYF. DNA of the CDR3: TGTGCCAGCAGCTCGGGCTGGGGTAAAGAGACCCAGTACTTC.

The CDR3 region is CASSPRTWWVNTEAFF. In nucleotides, the CDR3 is TGTGCCAGCAGTCCCCGTACATGGTGGGTGAACACTGAAGCTTTCTTT. The chain is built from TRBV27 and TRBJ1-1; no clear D. Between the trimmed V and J ends, which lost 5 bases and 0 bases, there was a span of 16 bases. This CDR3 comprises 16 residues. Per germline, CDR1 MNHEY and CDR2 SMNVEV (reference sequence).

The sample holds one count of this clone. The chain uses TRBV27 and TRBJ2-6; TRBD1 matches at 10 bases. With 5 bases clipped from V and 2 bases from J, the junction kept 6 bases outside the gene matches. This CDR3 is 17 amino acids long. Germline assignment: CDR1 MNHEY and CDR2 SMNVEV (reference sequence). The CDR3 region has the DNA TGTGCCAGCAGTCCGGGGACAGGGGCTCCTGGGGCCAACGTCCTGACTTTC. It encodes CASSPGTGAPGANVLTF.

The gene calls are TRBV19 and TRBJ2-1; TRBD2 aligns across 13 bases. CDR1 is LNHDA and CDR2 is SQIVND in the germline V gene (reference sequence). V lost 3 bases and J lost 8; bases outside the gene matches: 4. This CDR3 has 15 amino acids. CDR3 sequence reads: CASSIGTSGDDEQFF. For the CDR3, the DNA is TGTGCCAGTAGTATCGGGACTAGCGGGGACGATGAGCAGTTCTTC. Supplemented by reference TRBV19 and TRBJ2-1, the full variable domain reads DGGITQSPKYLFRKEGQNVTLSCEQNLNHDAMYWYRQDPGQGLRLIYYSQIVNDFQKGDIAEGYSVSREKKESFPLTVTSAQKNPTAFYLCASSIGTSGDDEQFFGPGTRLTVL.

The chain joins TRBV2 to TRBJ2-6; 8 bases match TRBD1. The CDR3 extends over 15 amino acids. Germline V gene data show CDR1 as SNHLY and CDR2 as FYNNEI. Germline trimming cut 5 bases from V and 6 bases from J; bases unmatched to any gene: 6. CDR3 DNA: TGTGCCAGCAGTCAGACAGGGGTCGCGGCCAACGTCCTGACTTTC. Translation gives CASSQTGVAANVLTF.

This clone was counted a few times. V is TRBV3-1 (or the pseudogene TRBV3-2) and J is TRBJ2-7, with D hard to call. Trimming cost V 2 bases and J 4 bases, with 9 bases left between them. Germline CDR1 reads LGHDT; CDR2 reads YNNKEL (reference sequence). This CDR3 is built from 13 residues. The CDR3 DNA reads as TGTGCCAGCAGCCAATTCGTGGGATACGAGCAGTACTTC. Its protein product is CASSQFVGYEQYF.